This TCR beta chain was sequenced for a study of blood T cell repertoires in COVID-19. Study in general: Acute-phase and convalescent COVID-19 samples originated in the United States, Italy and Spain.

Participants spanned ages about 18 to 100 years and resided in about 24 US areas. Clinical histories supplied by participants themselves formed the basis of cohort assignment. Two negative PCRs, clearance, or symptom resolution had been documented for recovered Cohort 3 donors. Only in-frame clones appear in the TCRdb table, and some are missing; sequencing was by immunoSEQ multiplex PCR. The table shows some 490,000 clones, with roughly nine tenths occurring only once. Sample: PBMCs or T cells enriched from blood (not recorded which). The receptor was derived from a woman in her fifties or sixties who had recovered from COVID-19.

The CDR3 DNA follows: TGTGCCAGCACCCCGTCCTTTCCTGAGAATTCACCCCTCCACTTT. It encodes CASTPSFPENSPLHF. This chain uses TRBV7-2 with TRBJ1-6; D is unclear. The germline V gene encodes CDR1 SGHTA and CDR2 FQGNSA. The CDR3 length is 15 residues. V lost 7 bases, J lost 7 bases, and 17 bases lay in between.